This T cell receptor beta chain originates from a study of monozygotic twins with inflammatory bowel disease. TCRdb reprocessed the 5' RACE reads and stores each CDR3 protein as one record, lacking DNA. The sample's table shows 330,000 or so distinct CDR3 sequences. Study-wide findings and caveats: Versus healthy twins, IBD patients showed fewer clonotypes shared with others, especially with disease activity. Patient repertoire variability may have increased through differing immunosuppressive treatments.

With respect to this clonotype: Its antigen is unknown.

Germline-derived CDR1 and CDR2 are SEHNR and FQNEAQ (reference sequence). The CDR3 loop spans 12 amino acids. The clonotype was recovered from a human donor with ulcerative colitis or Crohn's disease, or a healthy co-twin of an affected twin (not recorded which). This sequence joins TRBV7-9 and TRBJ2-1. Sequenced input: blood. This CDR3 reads CASSQMVDEQFF.